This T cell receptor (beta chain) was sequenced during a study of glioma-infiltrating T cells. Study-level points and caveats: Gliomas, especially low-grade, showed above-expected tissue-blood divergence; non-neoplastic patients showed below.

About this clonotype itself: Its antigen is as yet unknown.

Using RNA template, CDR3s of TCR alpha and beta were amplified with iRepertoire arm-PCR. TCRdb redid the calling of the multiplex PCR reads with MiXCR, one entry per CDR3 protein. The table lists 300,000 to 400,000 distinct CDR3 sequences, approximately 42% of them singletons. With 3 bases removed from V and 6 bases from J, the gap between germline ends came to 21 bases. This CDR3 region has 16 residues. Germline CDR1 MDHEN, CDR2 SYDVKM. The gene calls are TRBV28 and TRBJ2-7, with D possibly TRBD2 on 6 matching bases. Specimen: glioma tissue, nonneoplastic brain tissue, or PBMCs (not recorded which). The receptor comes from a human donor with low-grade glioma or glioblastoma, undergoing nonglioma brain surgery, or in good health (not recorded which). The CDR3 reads CASSFVFRRHGSEQYF. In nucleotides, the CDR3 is TGTGCCAGCAGTTTTGTTTTCCGGAGACACGGGAGCGAGCAGTACTTC.